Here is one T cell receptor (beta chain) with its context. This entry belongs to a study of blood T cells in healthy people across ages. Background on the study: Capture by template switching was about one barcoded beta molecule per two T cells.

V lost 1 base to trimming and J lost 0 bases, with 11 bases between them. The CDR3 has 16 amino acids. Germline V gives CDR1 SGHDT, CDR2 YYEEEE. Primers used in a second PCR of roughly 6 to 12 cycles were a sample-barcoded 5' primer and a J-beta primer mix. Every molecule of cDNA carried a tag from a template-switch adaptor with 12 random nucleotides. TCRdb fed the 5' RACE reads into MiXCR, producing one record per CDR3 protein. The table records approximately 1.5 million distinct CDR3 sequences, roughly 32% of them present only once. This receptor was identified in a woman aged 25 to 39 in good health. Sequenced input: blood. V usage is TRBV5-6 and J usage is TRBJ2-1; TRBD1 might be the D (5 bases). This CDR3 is CASSLRGPSSYNEQFF. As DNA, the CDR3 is TGTGCCAGCAGCTTGAGGGGCCCAAGCTCCTACAATGAGCAGTTCTTC.